This TCR beta chain was profiled in a study of blood T cell repertoires in COVID-19 (dated by TCRdb to 2019 to 2021). At the level of the whole study: Samples from collaborators originated in the United States, Italy and Spain and spanned both the acute and convalescent phases of COVID-19. The material from the prospective study consisted of cDNA or gDNA derived from T cells, B-cell-depleted T cells, or PBMCs. Subjects who had been exposed to COVID-19, were actively infected with it, or had recovered from it provided the deeply sampled blood TCRbeta repertoires that made up the dataset. The samples were drawn from the first 160 participants of the ongoing ImmuneRACE study and from 950 to 1,500 subjects provided by 6 global collaborators. The repertoires were made available in a free public database intended to serve as a resource for research on the immune response to SARS-CoV-2. Where HLA class I and class II types were available, the types were taken from metadata supplied by the sample provider, not from assay-based typing. The sample metadata nearly always contained a de-identified subject ID, COVID-19 status, age in years and sex. What the work shows at the level of the full study, not this receptor alone: How much clinical and demographic metadata was included differed by source and by participant, and the metadata was provided uncurated.

CDR1 and CDR2 (MNHEY, SVGAGI) derive from the germline V gene. There are 13 amino acids in the CDR3, from cysteine to phenylalanine inclusive. Only CDR3 DNA is held: 39 bases, read in frame from base 1. V gives up 2 bases and J gives up 4 bases, and the segment between their germline ends measures 8 bases. At one collaborating source in Seattle, patients were enrolled during active infection and were followed longitudinally through the course of disease. Each collaborating institution followed its own protocols to collect whole blood in K2EDTA tubes. For TCRbeta analysis, collaborator samples were shipped as frozen whole blood, as isolated PBMCs, or as DNA extracted from either sample type. Note on this clone: Its antigen is still unknown. Base qualities are not at hand, and no much larger clone is one base apart.

TCRbeta CDR3 regions were amplified from genomic DNA by means of the immunoSEQ Assay, a bias-controlled multiplex PCR. Regarding the original processing steps: The number of nucleated cells in each sample was estimated from the amplification of reference gene primers within the assay. To quantify the absolute abundance of each unique TCRbeta CDR3 rearrangement, sequence reads were collapsed and filtered. For each sample, productive Simpson clonality was calculated as the square root of Simpson's diversity index across productive rearrangements. TCRdb re-hosts the immuneACCESS table, in-frame sequences only. Its copies lack some clones; in the studies checked, an unresolved V gene accounts for under half of them, and the cause for the rest is not known. That table supplies the V and J calls and clone size; D and trimming were determined from the DNA. The table for this sample lists over 150,000 clones; about 83% of them were counted only once. The top ten clonotypes cover 2.5% to 3% of the sample.

This TCR came from a woman older than 75 with COVID-19, enrolled during active disease. The chain is made from TRBV6-5 and TRBJ1-2; the D gene is possibly TRBD1, with 6 bases matching. Sequencing was performed on peripheral blood. The CDR3 corresponds to CASSYLRGYGYTF. The nucleotides read TGTGCCAGCAGTTACCTCAGGGGCTATGGCTACACCTTC.